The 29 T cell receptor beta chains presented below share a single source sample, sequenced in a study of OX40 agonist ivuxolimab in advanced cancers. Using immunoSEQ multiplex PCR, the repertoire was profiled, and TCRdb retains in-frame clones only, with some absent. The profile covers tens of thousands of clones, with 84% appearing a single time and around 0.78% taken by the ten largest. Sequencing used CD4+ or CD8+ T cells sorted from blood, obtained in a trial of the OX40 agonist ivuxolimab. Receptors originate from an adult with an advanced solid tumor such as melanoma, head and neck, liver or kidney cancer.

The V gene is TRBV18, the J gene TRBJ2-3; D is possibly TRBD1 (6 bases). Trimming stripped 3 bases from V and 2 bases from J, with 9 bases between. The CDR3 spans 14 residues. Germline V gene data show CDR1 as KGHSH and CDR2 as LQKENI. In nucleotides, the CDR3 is TGTGCCAGCTCACCCGGGACAATCACAGATACGCAGTATTTT. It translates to CASSPGTITDTQYF.

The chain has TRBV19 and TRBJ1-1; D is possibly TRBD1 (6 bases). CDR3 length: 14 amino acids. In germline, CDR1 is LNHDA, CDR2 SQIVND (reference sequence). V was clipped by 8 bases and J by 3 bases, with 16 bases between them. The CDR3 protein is CASAIYHRDTEAFF. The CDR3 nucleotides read TGTGCCAGTGCGATTTACCACAGGGACACTGAAGCTTTCTTT.

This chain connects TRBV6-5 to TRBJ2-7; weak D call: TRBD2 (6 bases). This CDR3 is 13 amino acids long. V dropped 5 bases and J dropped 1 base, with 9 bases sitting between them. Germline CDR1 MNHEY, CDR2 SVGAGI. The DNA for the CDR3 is TGTGCCAGCAGTGTCGGGGGATCCTACGAGCAGTACTTC. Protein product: CASSVGGSYEQYF.

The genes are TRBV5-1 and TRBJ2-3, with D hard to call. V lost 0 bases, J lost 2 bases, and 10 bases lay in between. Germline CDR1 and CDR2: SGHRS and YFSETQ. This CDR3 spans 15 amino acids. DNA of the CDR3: TGCGCCAGCAGCTTGGAGGGCAGGACCACAGATACGCAGTATTTT. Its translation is CASSLEGRTTDTQYF.

The CDR3 reads CASSVGTASGNTIYF. The CDR3 DNA reads TGTGCCAGTAGTGTGGGGACAGCCTCTGGAAACACCATATATTTT. V usage is TRBV19 and J usage is TRBJ1-3, with TRBD1 identical over 7 bases. CDR1 and CDR2 (germline): LNHDA, SQIVND (reference sequence). CDR3 length: 15 residues. Trimming at V came to 5 bases and at J to 0 bases, leaving 4 bases not matched to a gene.

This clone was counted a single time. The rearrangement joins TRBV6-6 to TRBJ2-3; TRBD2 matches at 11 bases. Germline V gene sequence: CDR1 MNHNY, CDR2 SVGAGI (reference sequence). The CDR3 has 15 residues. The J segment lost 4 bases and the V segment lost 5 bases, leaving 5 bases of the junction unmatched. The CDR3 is CASSGGLAGADTQYF. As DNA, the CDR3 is TGTGCCAGCAGTGGCGGACTAGCGGGTGCAGATACGCAGTATTTT.

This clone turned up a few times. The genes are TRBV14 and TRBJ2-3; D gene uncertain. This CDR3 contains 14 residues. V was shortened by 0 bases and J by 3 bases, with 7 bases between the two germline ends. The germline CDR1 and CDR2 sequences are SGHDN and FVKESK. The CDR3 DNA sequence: TGTGCCAGCAGCCAAGAATACCGGACAGATACGCAGTATTTT. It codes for CASSQEYRTDTQYF. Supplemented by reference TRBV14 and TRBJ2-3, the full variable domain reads EAGVTQFPSHSVIEKGQTVTLRCDPISGHDNLYWYRRVMGKEIKFLLHFVKESKQDESGMPNNRFLAERTGGTYSTLKVQPAELEDSGVYFCASSQEYRTDTQYFGPGTRLTVL.

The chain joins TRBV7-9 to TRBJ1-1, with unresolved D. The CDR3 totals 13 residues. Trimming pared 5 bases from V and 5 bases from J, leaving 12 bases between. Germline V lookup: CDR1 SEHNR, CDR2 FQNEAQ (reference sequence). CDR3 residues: CASSKTRETEAFF. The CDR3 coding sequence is TGTGCCAGCAGCAAGACACGTGAAACTGAAGCTTTCTTT.

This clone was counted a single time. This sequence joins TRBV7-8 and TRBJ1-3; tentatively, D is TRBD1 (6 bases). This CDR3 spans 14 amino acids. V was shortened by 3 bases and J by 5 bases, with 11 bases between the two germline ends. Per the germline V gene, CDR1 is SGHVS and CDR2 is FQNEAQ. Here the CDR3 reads CASSFGGGRNTIYF. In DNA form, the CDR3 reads TGTGCCAGCAGCTTCGGAGGGGGACGAAACACCATATATTTT. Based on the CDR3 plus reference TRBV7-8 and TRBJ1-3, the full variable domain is GAGVSQSPRYKVAKRGQDVALRCDPISGHVSLFWYQQALGQGPEFLTYFQNEAQLDKSGLPSDRFFAERPEGSVSTLKIQRTQQEDSAVYLCASSFGGGRNTIYFGEGSWLTVV.

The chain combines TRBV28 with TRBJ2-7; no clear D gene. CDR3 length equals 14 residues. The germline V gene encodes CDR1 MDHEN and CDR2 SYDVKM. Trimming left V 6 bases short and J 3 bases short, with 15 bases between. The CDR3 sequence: CASRKVDARYEQYF. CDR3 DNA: TGTGCCAGCAGGAAAGTGGACGCCCGCTACGAGCAGTACTTC.

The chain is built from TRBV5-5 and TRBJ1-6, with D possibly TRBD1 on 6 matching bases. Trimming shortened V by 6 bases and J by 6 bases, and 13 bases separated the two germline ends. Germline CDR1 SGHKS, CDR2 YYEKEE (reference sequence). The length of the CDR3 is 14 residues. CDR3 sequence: CASTIRGGNSPLHF. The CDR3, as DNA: TGTGCCAGCACAATAAGAGGGGGTAATTCACCCCTCCACTTT.

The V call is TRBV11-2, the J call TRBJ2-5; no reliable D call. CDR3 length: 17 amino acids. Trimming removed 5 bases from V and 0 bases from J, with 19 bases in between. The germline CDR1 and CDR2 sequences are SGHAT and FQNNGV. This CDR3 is CASSPRLGSQHQETQYF. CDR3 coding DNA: TGTGCCAGCAGCCCTAGGCTGGGCAGCCAGCACCAAGAGACCCAGTACTTC. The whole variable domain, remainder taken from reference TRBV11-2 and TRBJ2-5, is EAGVAQSPRYKIIEKRQSVAFWCNPISGHATLYWYQQILGQGPKLLIQFQNNGVVDDSQLPKDRFSAERLKGVDSTLKIQPAKLEDSAVYLCASSPRLGSQHQETQYFGPGTRLLVL.

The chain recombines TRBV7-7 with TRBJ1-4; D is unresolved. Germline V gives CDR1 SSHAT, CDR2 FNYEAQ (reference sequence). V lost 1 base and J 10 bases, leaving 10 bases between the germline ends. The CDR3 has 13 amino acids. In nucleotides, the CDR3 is TGTGCCAGCAGCTTAGAGGCCGGCGGAAAACTGTTTTTT. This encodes CASSLEAGGKLFF.

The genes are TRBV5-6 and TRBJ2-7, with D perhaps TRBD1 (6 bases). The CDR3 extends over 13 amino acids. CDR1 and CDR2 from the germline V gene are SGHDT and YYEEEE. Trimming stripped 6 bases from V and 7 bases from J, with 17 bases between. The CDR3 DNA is TGTGCCAGCACCTCGAGGGGGTCGGGGGAGCAGTACTTC. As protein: CASTSRGSGEQYF.

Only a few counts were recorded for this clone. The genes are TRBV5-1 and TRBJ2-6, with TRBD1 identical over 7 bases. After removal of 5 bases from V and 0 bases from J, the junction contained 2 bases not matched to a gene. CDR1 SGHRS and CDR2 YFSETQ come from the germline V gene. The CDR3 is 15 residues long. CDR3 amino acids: CASRRQGSGANVLTF. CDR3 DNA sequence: TGCGCCAGCAGACGACAGGGCTCTGGGGCCAACGTCCTGACTTTC.

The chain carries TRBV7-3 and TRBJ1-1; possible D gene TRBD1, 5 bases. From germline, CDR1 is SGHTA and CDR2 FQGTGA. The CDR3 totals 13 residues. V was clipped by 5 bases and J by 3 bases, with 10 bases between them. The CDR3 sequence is CASSVREHTEAFF. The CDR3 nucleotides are TGTGCCAGCAGCGTCAGGGAGCACACTGAAGCTTTCTTT.

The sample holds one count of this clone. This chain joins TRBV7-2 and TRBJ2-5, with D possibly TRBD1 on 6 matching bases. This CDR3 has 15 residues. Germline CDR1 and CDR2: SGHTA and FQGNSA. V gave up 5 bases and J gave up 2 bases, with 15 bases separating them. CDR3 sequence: CASSPRTEIQETQYF. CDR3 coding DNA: TGTGCCAGCAGCCCGCGGACAGAAATACAAGAGACCCAGTACTTC.

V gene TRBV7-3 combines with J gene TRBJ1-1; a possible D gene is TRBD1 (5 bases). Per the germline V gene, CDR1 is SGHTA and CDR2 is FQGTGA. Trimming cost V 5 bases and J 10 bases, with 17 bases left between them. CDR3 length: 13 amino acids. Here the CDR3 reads CASSPGHGSVAFF. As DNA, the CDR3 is TGTGCCAGCAGCCCCGGACATGGTAGCGTAGCTTTCTTT.

The CDR3 nucleotides are TGTGCCAGTGGAGGGACAGGGGGCGAACCTACGCAGCAGTACTTC. Protein sequence: CASGGTGGEPTQQYF. V and J are TRBV19 and TRBJ2-7, with TRBD1 matching 12 bases. The CDR3 consists of 15 residues. J gave up 8 bases and V 8 bases, and 13 bases lay outside the gene matches. Germline CDR1 reads LNHDA; CDR2 reads SQIVND (reference sequence).

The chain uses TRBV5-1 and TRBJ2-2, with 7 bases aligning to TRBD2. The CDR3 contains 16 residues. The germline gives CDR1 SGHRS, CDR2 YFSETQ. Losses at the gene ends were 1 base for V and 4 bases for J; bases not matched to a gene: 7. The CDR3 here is CASSLMVGGPTGELFF. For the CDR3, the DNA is TGCGCCAGCAGCTTGATGGTGGGAGGGCCCACCGGGGAGCTGTTTTTT.

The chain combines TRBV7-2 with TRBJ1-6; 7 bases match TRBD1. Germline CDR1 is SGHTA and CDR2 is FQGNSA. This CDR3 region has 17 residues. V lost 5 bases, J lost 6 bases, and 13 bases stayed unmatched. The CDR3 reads CASSGAQGEGVNSPLHF. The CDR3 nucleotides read TGTGCCAGCAGCGGAGCCCAGGGGGAAGGGGTTAATTCACCCCTCCACTTT.

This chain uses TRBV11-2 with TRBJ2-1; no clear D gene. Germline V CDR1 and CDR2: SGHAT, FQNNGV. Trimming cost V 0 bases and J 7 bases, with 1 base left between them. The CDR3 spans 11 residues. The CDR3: CASSLENEQFF. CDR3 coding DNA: TGTGCCAGCAGCTTAGAAAATGAGCAGTTCTTC.

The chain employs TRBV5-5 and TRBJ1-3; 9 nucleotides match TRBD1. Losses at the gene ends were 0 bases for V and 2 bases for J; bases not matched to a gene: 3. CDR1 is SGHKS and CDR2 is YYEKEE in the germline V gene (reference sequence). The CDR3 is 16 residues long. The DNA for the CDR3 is TGTGCCAGCAGCTTGGACAGGGGGCTCCCTGGAAACACCATATATTTT. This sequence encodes CASSLDRGLPGNTIYF. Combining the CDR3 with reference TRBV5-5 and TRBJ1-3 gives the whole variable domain DAGVTQSPTHLIKTRGQQVTLRCSPISGHKSVSWYQQVLGQGPQFIFQYYEKEERGRGNFPDRFSARQFPNYSSELNVNALLLGDSALYLCASSLDRGLPGNTIYFGEGSWLTVV.

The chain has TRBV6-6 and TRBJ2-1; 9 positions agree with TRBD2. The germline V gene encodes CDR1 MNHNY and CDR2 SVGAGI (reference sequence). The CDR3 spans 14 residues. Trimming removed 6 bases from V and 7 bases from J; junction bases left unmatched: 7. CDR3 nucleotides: TGTGCCAGCAGACCGGCGGGGGGGAGGAATGAGCAGTTCTTC. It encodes CASRPAGGRNEQFF.

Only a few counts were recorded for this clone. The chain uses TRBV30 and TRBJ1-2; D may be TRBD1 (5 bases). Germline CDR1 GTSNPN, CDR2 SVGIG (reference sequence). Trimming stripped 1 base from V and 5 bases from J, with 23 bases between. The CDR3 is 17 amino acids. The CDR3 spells CAWSGGTFGGWGYGYTF. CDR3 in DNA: TGTGCCTGGAGTGGCGGAACGTTTGGCGGATGGGGGTATGGCTACACCTTC.

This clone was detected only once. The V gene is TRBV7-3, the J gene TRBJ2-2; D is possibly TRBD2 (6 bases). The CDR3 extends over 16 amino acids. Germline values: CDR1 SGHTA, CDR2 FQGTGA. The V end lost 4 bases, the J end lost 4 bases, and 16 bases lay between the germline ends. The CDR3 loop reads CASSSQTAGFTGELFF. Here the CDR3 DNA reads TGTGCCAGCAGCTCGCAAACCGCGGGGTTCACCGGGGAGCTGTTTTTT.

CDR3 in DNA: TGTGCCAGCAGTTTCATTGATAGGGGGGTGTACGAGCAGTACTTC. Its translation is CASSFIDRGVYEQYF. The J gene is TRBJ2-7, the V gene TRBV28; D is tentatively TRBD1 or TRBD2 (6 bases each). Trimming removed 3 bases at V and 4 bases at J, with 16 bases between. The CDR3 has 15 residues. Germline lookup yields CDR1 MDHEN and CDR2 SYDVKM.

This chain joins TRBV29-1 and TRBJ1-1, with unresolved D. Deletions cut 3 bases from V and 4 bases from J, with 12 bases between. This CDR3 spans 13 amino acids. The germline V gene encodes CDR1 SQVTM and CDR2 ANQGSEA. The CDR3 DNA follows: TGCAGCGTTGAGAGAGCGGGAGGCACTGAAGCTTTCTTT. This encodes CSVERAGGTEAFF.

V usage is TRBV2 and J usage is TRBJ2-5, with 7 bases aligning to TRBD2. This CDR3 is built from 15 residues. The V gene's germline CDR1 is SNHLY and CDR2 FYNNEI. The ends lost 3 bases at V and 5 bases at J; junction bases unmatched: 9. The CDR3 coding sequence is TGTGCCAGCAGTGATTTGGGCGGGAGTACGGAGACCCAGTACTTC. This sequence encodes CASSDLGGSTETQYF.